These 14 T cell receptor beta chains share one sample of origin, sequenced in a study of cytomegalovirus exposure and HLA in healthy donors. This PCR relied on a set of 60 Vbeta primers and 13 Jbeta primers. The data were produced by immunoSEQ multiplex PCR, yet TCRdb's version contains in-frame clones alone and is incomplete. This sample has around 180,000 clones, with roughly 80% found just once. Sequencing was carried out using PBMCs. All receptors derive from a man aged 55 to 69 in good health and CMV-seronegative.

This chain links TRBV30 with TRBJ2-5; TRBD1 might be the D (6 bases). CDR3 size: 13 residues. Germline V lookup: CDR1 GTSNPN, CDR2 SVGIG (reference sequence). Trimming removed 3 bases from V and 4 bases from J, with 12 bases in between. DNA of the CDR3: TGTGCCTGGAGCCTAATAGGGGGAGAGACCCAGTACTTC. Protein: CAWSLIGGETQYF.

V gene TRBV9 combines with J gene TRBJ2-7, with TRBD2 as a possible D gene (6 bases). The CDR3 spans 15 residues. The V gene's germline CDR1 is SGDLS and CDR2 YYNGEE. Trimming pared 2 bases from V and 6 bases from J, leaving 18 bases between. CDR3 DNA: TGTGCCAGCAGCGTGACCGGGACTGGGACGGGCGAGCAGTACTTC. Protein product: CASSVTGTGTGEQYF.

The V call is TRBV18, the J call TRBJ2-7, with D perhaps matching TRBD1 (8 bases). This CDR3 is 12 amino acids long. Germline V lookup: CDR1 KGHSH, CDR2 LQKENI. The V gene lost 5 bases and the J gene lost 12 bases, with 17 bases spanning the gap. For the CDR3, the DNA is TGTGCCAGCTCATCCGGACAGGGAGGGGTGTACTTC. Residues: CASSSGQGGVYF. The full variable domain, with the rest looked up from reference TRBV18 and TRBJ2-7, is NAGVMQNPRHLVRRRGQEARLRCSPMKGHSHVYWYRQLPEEGLKFMVYLQKENIIDESGMPKERFSAEFPKEGPSILRIQQVVRGDSAAYFCASSSGQGGVYFGPGTRLTVT.

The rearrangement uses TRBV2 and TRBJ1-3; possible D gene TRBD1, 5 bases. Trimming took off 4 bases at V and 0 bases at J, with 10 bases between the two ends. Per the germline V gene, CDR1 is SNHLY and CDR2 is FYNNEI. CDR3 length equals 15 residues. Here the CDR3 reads CASSVGVSSGNTIYF. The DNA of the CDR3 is TGTGCCAGCAGTGTAGGGGTTAGCTCTGGAAACACCATATATTTT.

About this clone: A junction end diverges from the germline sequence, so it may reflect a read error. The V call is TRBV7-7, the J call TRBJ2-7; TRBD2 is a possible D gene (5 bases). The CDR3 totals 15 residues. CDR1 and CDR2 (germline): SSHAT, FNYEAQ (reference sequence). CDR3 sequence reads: CASSLGRAGGYEQYF. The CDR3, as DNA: TGTGCTAGCAGCTTAGGGCGCGCGGGCGGGTACGAGCAGTACTTC.

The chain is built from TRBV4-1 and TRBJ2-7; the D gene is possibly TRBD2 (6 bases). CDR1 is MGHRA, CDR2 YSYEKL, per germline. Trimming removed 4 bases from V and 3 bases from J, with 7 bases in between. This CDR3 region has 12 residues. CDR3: CASSPGGYEQYF. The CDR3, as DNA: TGCGCCAGCAGCCCCGGGGGCTACGAGCAGTACTTC.

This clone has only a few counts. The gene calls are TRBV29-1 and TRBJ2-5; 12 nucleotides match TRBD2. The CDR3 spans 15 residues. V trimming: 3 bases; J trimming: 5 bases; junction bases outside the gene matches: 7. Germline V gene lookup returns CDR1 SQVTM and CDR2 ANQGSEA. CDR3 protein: CSVDSLAGGGETQYF. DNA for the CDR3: TGCAGCGTTGACAGTCTAGCGGGAGGGGGGGAGACCCAGTACTTC.

The CDR3 DNA follows: TGTGCCAGCAGTGACAGGGAAAACTATGGCTACACCTTC. This sequence encodes CASSDRENYGYTF. J is TRBJ1-2 and V is TRBV6-1; the D gene is possibly TRBD1 (5 bases). This CDR3 spans 13 amino acids. The germline V and J ends were trimmed by 3 bases and 2 bases, with 7 bases remaining between them. Germline assignment: CDR1 MNHNS and CDR2 SASEGT.

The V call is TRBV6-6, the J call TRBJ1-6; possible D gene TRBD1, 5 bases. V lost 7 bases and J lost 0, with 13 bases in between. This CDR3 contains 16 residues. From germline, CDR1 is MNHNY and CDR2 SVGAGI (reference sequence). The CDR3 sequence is CASTTTASSYNSPLHF. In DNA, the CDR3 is TGTGCCAGCACTACGACAGCGAGCTCCTATAATTCACCCCTCCACTTT.

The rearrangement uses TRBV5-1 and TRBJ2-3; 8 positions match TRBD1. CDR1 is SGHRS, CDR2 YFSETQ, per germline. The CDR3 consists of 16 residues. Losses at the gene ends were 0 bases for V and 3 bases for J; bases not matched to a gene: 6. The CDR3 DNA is TGCGCCAGCAGCTTGGGTGACAGGGGCGGGACAGATACGCAGTATTTT. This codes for CASSLGDRGGTDTQYF.

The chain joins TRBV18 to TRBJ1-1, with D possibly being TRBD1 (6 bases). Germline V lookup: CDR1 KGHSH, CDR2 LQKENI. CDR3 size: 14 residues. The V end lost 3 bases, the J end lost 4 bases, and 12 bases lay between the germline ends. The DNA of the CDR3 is TGTGCCAGCTCACCGTCCGAGGGGGTCACTGAAGCTTTCTTT. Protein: CASSPSEGVTEAFF.

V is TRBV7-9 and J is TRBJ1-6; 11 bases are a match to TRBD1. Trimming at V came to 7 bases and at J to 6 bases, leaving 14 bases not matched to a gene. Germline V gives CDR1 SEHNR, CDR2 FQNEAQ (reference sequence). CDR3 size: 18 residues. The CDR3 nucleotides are TGTGCCAGCATGCTACCGGGACAGGGGGGGCCCGGTAATTCACCCCTCCACTTT. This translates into CASMLPGQGGPGNSPLHF. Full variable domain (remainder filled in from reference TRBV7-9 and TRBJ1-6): DTGVSQNPRHKITKRGQNVTFRCDPISEHNRLYWYRQTLGQGPEFLTYFQNEAQLEKSRLLSDRFSAERPKGSFSTLEIQRTEQGDSAMYLCASMLPGQGGPGNSPLHFGNGTRLTVT.

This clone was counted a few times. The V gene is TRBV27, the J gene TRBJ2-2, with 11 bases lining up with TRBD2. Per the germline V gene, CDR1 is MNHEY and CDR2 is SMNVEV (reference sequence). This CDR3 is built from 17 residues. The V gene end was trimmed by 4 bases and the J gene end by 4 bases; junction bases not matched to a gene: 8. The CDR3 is CASSSTSGSGITGELFF. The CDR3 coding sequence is TGTGCCAGCAGTTCCACTAGCGGGAGTGGAATCACCGGGGAGCTGTTTTTT.

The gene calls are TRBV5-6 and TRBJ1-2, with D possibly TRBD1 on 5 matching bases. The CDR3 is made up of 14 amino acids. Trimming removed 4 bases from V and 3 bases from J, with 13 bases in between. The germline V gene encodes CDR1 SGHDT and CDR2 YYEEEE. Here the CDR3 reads CASSAPRVDYGYTF. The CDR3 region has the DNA TGTGCCAGCAGCGCCCCCAGGGTAGACTATGGCTACACCTTC.